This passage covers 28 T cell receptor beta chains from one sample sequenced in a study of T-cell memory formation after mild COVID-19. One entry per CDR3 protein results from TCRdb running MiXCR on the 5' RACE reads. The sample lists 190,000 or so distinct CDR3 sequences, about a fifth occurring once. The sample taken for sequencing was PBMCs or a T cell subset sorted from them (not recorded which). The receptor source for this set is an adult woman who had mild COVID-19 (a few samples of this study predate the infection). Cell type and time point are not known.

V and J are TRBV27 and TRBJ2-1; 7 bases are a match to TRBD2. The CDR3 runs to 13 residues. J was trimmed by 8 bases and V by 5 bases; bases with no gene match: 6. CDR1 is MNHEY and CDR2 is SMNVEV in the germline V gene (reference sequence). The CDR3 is CASSVGEGDEQFF. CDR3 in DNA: TGTGCCAGCAGTGTGGGGGAGGGCGATGAGCAGTTCTTC.

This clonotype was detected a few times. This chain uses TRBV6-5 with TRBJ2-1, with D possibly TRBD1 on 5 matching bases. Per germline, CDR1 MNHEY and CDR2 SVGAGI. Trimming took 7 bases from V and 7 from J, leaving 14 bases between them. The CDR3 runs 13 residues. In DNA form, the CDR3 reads TGTGCCAGCACCATAAGGGGTGGGAATGAGCAGTTCTTC. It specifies CASTIRGGNEQFF.

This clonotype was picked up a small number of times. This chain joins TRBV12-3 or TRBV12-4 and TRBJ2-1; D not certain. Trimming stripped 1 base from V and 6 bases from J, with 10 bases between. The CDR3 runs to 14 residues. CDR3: CASSLGPYSNEQFF. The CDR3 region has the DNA TGTGCCAGCAGTTTAGGGCCCTACAGCAATGAGCAGTTCTTC.

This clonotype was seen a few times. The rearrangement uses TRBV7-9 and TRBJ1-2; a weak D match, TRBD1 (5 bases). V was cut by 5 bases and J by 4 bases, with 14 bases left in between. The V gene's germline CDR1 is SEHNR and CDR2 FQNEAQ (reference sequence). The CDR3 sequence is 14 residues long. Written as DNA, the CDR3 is TGTGCCAGCAGCCACCCCGGGACGGGCTATGGCTACACCTTC. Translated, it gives CASSHPGTGYGYTF.

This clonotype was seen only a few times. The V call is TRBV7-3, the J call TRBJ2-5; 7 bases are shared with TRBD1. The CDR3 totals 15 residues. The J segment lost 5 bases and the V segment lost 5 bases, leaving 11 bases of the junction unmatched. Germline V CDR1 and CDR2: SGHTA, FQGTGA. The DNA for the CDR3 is TGTGCCAGCAGCCCGACAGGGAGTCTGGGGGAGACCCAGTACTTC. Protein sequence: CASSPTGSLGETQYF.

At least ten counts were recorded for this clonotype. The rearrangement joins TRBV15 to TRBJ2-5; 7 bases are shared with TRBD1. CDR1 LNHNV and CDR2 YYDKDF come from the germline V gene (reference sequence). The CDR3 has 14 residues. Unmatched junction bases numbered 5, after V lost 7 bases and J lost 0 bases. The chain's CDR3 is CATKDRSNQETQYF. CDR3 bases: TGTGCCACCAAGGACAGGAGCAACCAAGAGACCCAGTACTTC.

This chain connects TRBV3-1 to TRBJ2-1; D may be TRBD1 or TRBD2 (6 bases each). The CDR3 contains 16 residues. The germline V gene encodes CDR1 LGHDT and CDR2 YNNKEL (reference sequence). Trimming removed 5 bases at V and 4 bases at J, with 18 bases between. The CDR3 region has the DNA TGTGCCAGCAGCTCGAGTCTACGGGGGCTATACAATGAGCAGTTCTTC. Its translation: CASSSSLRGLYNEQFF.

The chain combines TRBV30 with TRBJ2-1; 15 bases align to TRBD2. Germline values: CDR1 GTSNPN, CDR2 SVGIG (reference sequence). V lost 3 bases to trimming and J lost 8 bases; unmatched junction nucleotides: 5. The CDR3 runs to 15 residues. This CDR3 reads CAWRRTSGGAHEQFF. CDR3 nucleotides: TGTGCCTGGAGAAGGACTAGCGGGGGGGCCCATGAGCAGTTCTTC.

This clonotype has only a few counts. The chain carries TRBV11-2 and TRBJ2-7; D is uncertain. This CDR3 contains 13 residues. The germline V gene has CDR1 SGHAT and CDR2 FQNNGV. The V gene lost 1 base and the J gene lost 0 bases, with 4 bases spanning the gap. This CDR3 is CASSLGISYEQYF. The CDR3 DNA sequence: TGTGCCAGCAGCTTAGGTATCTCCTACGAGCAGTACTTC.

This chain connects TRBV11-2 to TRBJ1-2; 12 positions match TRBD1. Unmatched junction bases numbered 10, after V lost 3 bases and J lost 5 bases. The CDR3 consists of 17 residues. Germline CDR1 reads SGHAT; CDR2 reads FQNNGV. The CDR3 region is CASSLGTGGAGSYGYTF. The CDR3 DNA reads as TGTGCCAGCAGCTTGGGGACAGGGGGCGCAGGGAGTTATGGCTACACCTTC.

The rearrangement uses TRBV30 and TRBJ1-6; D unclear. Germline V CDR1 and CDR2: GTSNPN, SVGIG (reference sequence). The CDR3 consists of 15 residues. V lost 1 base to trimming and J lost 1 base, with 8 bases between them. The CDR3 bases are TGTGCCTGGAGTGACGGGAGTTCCTATAATTCACCCCTCCACTTT. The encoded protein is CAWSDGSSYNSPLHF.

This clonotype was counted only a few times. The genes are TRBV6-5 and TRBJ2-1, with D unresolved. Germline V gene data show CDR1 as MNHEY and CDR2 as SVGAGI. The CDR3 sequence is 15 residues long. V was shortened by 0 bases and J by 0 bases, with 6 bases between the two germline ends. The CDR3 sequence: CASSYSYDSYNEQFF. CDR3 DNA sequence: TGTGCCAGCAGTTACTCGTACGACTCCTACAATGAGCAGTTCTTC.

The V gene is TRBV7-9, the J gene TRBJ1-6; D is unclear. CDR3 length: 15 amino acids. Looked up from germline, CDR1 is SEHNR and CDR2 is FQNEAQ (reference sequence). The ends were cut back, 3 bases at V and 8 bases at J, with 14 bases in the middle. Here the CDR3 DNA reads TGTGCCAGCAGCTTCAGAAGCGTCTTGGATTCACCCCTCCACTTT. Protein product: CASSFRSVLDSPLHF.

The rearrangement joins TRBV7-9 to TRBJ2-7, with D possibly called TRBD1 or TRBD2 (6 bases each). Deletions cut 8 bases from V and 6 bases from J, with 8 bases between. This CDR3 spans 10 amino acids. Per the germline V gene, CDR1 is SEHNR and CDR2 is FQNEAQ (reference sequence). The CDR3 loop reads CASGGGEQYF. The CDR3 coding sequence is TGTGCCAGCGGAGGGGGCGAGCAGTACTTC.

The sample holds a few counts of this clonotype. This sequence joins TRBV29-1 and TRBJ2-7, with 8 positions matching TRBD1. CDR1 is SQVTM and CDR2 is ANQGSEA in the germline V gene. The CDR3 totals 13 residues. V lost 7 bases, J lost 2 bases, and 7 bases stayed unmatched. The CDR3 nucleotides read TGCAGCGGCACGACAGGGGAAACCTACGAGCAGTACTTC. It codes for CSGTTGETYEQYF.

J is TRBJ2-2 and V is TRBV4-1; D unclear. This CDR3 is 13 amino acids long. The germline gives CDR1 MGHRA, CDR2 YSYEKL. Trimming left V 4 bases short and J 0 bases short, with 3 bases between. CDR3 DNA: TGCGCCAGCAGCCGTTCGAACACCGGGGAGCTGTTTTTT. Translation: CASSRSNTGELFF.

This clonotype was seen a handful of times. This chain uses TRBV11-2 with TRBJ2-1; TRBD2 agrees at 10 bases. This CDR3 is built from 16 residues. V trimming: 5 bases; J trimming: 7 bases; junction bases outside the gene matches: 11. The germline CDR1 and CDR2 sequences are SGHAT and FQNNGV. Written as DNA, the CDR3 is TGTGCCAGCAGCGGGGCGGCTAGCGGGAGTAGAAATGAGCAGTTCTTC. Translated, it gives CASSGAASGSRNEQFF.

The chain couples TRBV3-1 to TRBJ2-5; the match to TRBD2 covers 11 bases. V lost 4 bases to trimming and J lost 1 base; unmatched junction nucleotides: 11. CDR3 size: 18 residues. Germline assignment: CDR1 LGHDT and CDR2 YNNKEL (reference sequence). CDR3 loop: CASSPGPTSGVLQETQYF. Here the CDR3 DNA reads TGTGCCAGCAGCCCCGGCCCGACTAGCGGGGTACTCCAAGAGACCCAGTACTTC.

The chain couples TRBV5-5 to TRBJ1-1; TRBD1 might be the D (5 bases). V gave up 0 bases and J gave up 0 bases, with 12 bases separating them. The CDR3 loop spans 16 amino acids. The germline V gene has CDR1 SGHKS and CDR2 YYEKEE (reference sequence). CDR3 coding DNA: TGTGCCAGCAGCTTGGGGAGGGACCCCATGAACACTGAAGCTTTCTTT. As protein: CASSLGRDPMNTEAFF.

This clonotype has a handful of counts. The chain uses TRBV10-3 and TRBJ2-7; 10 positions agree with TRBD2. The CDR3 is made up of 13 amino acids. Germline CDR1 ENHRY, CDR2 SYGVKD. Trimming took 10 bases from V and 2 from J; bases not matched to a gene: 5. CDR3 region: CATGLASTYEQYF. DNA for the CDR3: TGTGCCACGGGACTAGCGAGCACCTACGAGCAGTACTTC.

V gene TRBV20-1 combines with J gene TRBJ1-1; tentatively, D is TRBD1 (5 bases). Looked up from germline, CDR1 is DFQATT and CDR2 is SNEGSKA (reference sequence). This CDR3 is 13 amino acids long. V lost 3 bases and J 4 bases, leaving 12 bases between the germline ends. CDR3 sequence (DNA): TGCAGTGCTAGGGAGGGGATTTTCACTGAAGCTTTCTTT. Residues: CSAREGIFTEAFF.

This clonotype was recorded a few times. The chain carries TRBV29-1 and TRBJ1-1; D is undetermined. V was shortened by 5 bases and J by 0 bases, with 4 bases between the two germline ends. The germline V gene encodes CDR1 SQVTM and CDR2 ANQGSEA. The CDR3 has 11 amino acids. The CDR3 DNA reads TGCAGCGTTTTGGTGAACACTGAAGCTTTCTTT. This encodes CSVLVNTEAFF.

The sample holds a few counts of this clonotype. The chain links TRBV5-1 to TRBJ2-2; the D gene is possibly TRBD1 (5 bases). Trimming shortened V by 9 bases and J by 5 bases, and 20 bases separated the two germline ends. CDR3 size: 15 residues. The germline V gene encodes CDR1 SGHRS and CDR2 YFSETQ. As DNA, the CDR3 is TGCGCCACTCGAGCCACAGGTCTGAAAACCGGGGAGCTGTTTTTT. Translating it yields CATRATGLKTGELFF. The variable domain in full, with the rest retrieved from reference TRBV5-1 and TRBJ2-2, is KAGVTQTPRYLIKTRGQQVTLSCSPISGHRSVSWYQQTPGQGLQFLFEYFSETQRNKGNFPGRFSGRQFSNSRSEMNVSTLELGDSALYLCATRATGLKTGELFFGEGSRLTVL.

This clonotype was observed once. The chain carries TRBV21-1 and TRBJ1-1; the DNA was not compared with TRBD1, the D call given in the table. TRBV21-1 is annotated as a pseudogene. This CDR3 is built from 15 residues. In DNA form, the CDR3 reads TGTGCCAGCAGCAAAGAAGGACAGGGGTACACTGAAGCTTTCTTT. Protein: CASSKEGQGYTEAFF.

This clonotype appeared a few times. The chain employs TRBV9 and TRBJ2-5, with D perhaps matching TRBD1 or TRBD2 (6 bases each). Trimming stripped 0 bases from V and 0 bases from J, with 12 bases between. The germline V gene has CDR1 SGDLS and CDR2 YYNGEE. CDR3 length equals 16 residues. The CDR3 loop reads CASSVEGGSYQETQYF. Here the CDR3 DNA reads TGTGCCAGCAGCGTAGAGGGGGGCTCGTACCAAGAGACCCAGTACTTC. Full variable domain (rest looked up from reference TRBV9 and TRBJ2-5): DSGVTQTPKHLITATGQRVTLRCSPRSGDLSVYWYQQSLDQGLQFLIQYYNGEERAKGNILERFSAQQFPDLHSELNLSSLELGDSALYFCASSVEGGSYQETQYFGPGTRLLVL.

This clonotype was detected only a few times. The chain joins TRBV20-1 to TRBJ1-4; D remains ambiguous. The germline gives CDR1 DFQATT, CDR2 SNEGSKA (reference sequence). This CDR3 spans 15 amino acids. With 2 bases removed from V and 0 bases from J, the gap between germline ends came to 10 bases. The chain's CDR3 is CSARSRDATNEKLFF. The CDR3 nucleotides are TGCAGTGCTAGAAGTCGGGATGCAACTAATGAAAAACTGTTTTTT.

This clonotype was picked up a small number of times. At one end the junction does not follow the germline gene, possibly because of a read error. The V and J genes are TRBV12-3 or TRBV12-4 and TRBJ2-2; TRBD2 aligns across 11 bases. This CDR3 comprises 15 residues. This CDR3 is CASSLAGGPNGELFF. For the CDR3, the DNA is TGTGCCAGCAGTCTAGCGGGAGGCCCAAACGGGGAGCTGTTTTTT.

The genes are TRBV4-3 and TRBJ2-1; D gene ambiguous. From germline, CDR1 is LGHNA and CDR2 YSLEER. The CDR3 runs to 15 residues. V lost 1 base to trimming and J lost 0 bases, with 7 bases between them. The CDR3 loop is CASSQGLLSYNEQFF. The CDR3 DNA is TGCGCCAGCAGCCAAGGACTCCTCTCCTACAATGAGCAGTTCTTC.